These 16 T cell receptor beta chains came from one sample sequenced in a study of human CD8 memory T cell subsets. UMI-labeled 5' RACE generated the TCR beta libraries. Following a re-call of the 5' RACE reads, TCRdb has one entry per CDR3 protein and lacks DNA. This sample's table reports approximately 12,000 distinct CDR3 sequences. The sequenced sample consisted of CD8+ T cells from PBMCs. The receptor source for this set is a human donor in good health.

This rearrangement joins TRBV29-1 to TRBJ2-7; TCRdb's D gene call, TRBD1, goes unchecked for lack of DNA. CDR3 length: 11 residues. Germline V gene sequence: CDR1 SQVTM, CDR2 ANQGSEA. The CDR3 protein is CSVGVWDEQYF.

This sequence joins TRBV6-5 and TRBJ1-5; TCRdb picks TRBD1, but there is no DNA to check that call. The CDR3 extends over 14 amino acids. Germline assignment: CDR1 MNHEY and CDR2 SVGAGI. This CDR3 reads CASRRTGRNQPQHF.

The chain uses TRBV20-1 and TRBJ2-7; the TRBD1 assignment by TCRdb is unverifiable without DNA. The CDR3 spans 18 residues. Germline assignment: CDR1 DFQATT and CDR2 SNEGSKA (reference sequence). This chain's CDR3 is CSARDYGAPAGAPYEQYF.

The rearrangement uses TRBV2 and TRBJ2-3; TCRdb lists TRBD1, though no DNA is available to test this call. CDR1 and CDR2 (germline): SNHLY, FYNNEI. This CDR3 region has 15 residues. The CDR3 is CASSDGGGRLDTQYF.

Here the CDR3 reads CASSPGPGGLGDTQYF. This chain uses TRBV3-1 with TRBJ2-3; there is no DNA to check the TCRdb D call of TRBD2. The CDR3 length is 16 residues. Germline V CDR1 and CDR2: LGHDT, YNNKEL (reference sequence).

CDR3 residues: CASSLALGEELFF. The chain uses TRBV7-2 and TRBJ2-2. Germline lookup yields CDR1 SGHTA and CDR2 FQGNSA. CDR3 length: 13 amino acids.

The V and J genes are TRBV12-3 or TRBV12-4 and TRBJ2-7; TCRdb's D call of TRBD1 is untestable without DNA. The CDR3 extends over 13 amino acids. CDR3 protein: CASSQGQSYEQYF.

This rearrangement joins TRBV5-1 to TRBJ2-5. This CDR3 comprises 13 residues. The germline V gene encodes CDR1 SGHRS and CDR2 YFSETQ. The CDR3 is CASSFWGWETQYF. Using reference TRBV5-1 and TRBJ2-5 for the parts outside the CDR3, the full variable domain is KAGVTQTPRYLIKTRGQQVTLSCSPISGHRSVSWYQQTPGQGLQFLFEYFSETQRNKGNFPGRFSGRQFSNSRSEMNVSTLELGDSALYLCASSFWGWETQYFGPGTRLLVL.

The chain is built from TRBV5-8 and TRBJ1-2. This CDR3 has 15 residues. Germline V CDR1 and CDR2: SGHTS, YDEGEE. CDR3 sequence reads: CASSLVSEVNYGYTF.

CDR3 amino acids: CASMGLAGADTQYF. The J gene is TRBJ2-3, the V gene TRBV2; TCRdb gives TRBD2 as the D gene, but with no DNA this cannot be confirmed. Germline loops: CDR1 SNHLY, CDR2 FYNNEI. The CDR3 contains 14 residues.

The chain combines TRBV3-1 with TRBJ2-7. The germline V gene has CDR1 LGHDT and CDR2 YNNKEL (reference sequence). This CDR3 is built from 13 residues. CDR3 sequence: CASSQGLIGEQYF.

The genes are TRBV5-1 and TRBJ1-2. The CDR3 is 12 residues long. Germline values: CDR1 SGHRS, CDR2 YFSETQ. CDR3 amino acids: CASSFGPDGYTF.

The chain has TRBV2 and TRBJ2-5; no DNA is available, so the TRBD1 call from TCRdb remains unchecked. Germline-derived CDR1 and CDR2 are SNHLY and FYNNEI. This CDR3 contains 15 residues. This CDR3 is CASSVPGLGQETQYF.

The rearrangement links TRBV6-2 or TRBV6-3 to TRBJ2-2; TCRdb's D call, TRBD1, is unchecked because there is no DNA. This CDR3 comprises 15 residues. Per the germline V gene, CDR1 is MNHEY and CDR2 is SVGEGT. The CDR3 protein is CASNLRDKSTGELFF.

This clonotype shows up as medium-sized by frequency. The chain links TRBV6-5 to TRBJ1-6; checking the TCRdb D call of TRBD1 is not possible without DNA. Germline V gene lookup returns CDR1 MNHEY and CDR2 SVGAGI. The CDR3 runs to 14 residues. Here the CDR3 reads CASSYWAPNSPLHF.

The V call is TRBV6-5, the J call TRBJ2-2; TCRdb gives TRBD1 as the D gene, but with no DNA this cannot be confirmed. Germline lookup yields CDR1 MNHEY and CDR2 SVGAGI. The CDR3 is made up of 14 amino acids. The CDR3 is CASSYFGTGRELFF.